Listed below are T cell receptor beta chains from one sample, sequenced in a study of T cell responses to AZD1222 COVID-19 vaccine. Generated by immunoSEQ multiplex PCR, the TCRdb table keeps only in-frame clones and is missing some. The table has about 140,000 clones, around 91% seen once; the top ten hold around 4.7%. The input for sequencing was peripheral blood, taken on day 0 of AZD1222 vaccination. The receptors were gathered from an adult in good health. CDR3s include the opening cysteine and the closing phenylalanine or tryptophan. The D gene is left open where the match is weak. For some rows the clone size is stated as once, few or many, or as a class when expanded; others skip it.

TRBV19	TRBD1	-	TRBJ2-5	TGTGCCAGTAGCCAACGGACAGGGAGTCTTATGGAGACCCAGTACTTC	CASSQRTGSLMETQYF
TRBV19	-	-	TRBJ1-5	TGTGCCAGTAGTAAAGCAGGGGATCAGCCCCAGCATTTT	CASSKAGDQPQHF
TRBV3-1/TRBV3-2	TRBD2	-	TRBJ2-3	TGTGCCAGCAGCCATTACCAGCGGGGGGCCCCAGATACGCAGTATTTT	CASSHYQRGAPDTQYF
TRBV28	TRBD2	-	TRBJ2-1	TGTGCCAGCAGTTTCGGCGGGAGTGTCTACAATGAGCAGTTCTTC	CASSFGGSVYNEQFF
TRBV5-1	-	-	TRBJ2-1	TGCGCCAGCAGCGAAGGGCACGGGTCCTACAATGAGCAGTTCTTC	CASSEGHGSYNEQFF
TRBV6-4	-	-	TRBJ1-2	TGTGCCAGCAGTGACTTCCCATCGGGGGCGAGGGGCTACACCTTC	CASSDFPSGARGYTF
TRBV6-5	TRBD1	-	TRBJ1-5	TGTGCCAGCAGATTTACAGGGGGCAACAATCAGCCCCAGCATTTT	CASRFTGGNNQPQHF
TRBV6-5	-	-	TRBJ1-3	TGTGCCAGCAGTACAGGGCCGGGAAACACCATATATTTT	CASSTGPGNTIYF
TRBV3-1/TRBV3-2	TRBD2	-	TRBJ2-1	TGTGCCAGCAGGCTAGCGGGAGTTAATGAGCAGTTCTTC	CASRLAGVNEQFF
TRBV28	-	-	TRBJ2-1	TGTGCCAGCAGTTTCGGCGACTCTGTGGGGGTCCGCAATGAGCAGTTCTTC	CASSFGDSVGVRNEQFF
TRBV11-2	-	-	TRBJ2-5	TGTGCCAGCAGTTATGGACGGAAAGAGACCCAGTACTTC	CASSYGRKETQYF
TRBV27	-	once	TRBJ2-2	TGTGCCAGCAGCCACGGGTCCACCGGGGAGCTGTTTTTT	CASSHGSTGELFF
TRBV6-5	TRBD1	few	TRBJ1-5	TGTTGTGTCCGACAGGGGTATGAAAGCAATCAGCCCCAGCATTTT	CCVRQGYESNQPQHF
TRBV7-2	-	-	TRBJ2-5	TGTGCCAGCAGCTTAGTGTACGGGGTGAGGGAGACCCAGTACTTC	CASSLVYGVRETQYF
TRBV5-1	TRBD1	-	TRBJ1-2	TGCGCCAGCAGCGTACAGGGGAACTATGGCTACACCTTC	CASSVQGNYGYTF
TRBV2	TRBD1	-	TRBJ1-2	TGTGCCAGCAGTCCCACAGGGGATTCCAACTATGGCTACACCTTC	CASSPTGDSNYGYTF
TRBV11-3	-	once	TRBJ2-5	TGTGCCAGCAGCCCGACGGAATGGGAGACCCAGTACTTC	CASSPTEWETQYF
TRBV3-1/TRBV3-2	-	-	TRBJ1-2	TGTGCCAGCAGCCAAGTGGCAGCACGGGTTGGCTACACCTTC	CASSQVAARVGYTF
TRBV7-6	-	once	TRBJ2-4	TGTGCCAGCAGCTTAGAGTCCGGACACGGGAGAAACATTCAGTACTTC	CASSLESGHGRNIQYF
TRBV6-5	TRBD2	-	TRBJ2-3	TGTGCCAGCAGTTACTACCTAGCGGGAGATACGCAGTATTTT	CASSYYLAGDTQYF
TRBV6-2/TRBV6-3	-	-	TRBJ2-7	TGTGCCAGCAGTTCCCTGTCGGACGCCTCGAGGGTGAAGCAGTACTTC	CASSSLSDASRVKQYF
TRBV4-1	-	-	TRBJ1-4	TGCGCCAGCAGTCCACTCGTTAATGAAAAACTGTTTTTT	CASSPLVNEKLFF
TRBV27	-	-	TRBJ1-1	TGTGCCAGCAGTTTGGGCAGGGGAGGAACTGAAGCTTTCTTT	CASSLGRGGTEAFF
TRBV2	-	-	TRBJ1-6	TGTGCCAGCAGTGAGGACCCCAGCTCCTATAATTCACCCCTCCACTTT	CASSEDPSSYNSPLHF